The 15 T cell receptor beta chains listed next were all sequenced from one sample in a study of beta chain features in type 1 diabetes. All of the isolated RNA was reverse transcribed, so expressed TCRB transcripts were sequenced. Assay used: immunoSEQ multiplex PCR; TCRdb lists only in-frame clones, some missing. The profile covers more than 150,000 clones, with just over 9% appearing a single time and less than 3% taken by the ten largest. Material: central memory CD4+ T cells from blood. Source of these receptors: a young woman in good health.

In the case of this clone: Other DNA sequences in this sample translate to the same CDR3. The CDR3 nucleotides are TGCGCCAGCAGCATTAGCGGAGGCTCCTACGAGCAGTACTTC. It translates to CASSISGGSYEQYF. V and J are TRBV5-1 and TRBJ2-7, with a weak D call TRBD2 (6 bases). V gave up 4 bases and J gave up 0 bases, with 11 bases separating them. From germline, CDR1 is SGHRS and CDR2 YFSETQ. The CDR3 length is 14 residues.

The CDR3 reads CASSPNTGEITF. CDR3 nucleotide sequence: TGTGCCAGCAGCCCCAATACAGGGGAAATCACCTTC. V usage is TRBV7-3 and J usage is TRBJ1-2; 7 bases agree with TRBD1. This CDR3 is 12 amino acids long. Trimming at V came to 5 bases and at J to 13 bases, leaving 10 bases not matched to a gene. Germline CDR1 and CDR2: SGHTA and FQGTGA. Drawing the rest from reference TRBV7-3 and TRBJ1-2, the complete variable domain is GAGVSQTPSNKVTEKGKYVELRCDPISGHTALYWYRQSLGQGPEFLIYFQGTGAADDSGLPNDRFFAVRPEGSVSTLKIQRTERGDSAVYLCASSPNTGEITFGSGTRLTVV.

This chain connects TRBV18 to TRBJ2-5, with 7 bases matching TRBD2. Germline CDR1 KGHSH, CDR2 LQKENI. V shed 1 base, J shed 1 base, and the junction held 6 bases outside the gene matches. This CDR3 has 16 amino acids. The CDR3 loop reads CASSPRLAGSQETQYF. DNA of the CDR3: TGTGCCAGCTCACCACGGTTAGCGGGTTCCCAAGAGACCCAGTACTTC. The complete variable domain, with remaining parts taken from reference TRBV18 and TRBJ2-5, reads NAGVMQNPRHLVRRRGQEARLRCSPMKGHSHVYWYRQLPEEGLKFMVYLQKENIIDESGMPKERFSAEFPKEGPSILRIQQVVRGDSAAYFCASSPRLAGSQETQYFGPGTRLLVL.

There are a few counts of this clone. The junction departs from germline at one end; a sequencing error may be responsible. This chain's CDR3 is CASSSRQKPGDGYTF. The CDR3 DNA reads as TGTGCCAGCAGTTCTCGGCAGAAGCCCGGAGATGGCTACACCTTC. The V and J genes are TRBV10-3 and TRBJ1-2; D remains ambiguous. CDR1 is ENHRY and CDR2 is SYGVKD in the germline V gene. CDR3 size: 15 residues.

The chain recombines TRBV30 with TRBJ2-1; 9 bases map to TRBD2. V lost 4 bases to trimming and J lost 6 bases; unmatched junction nucleotides: 13. The CDR3 totals 16 residues. Germline lookup yields CDR1 GTSNPN and CDR2 SVGIG (reference sequence). CDR3 in amino acids: CAWTRGGGRGGNEQFF. CDR3 DNA: TGTGCCTGGACCCGAGGGGGCGGGAGGGGAGGCAATGAGCAGTTCTTC.

This clone was detected a few times. V is TRBV6-6 and J is TRBJ2-7; D unclear. Germline loops: CDR1 MNHNY, CDR2 SVGAGI (reference sequence). The CDR3 is 12 residues long. Trimming removed 5 bases from V and 0 bases from J, with 5 bases in between. In nucleotides, the CDR3 is TGTGCCAGCAGTCCCGGCTCCTACGAGCAGTACTTC. Its translation: CASSPGSYEQYF.

The table lists this clone with a few counts. This chain connects TRBV5-1 to TRBJ1-1, with TRBD1 matching 9 bases. V shed 3 bases, J shed 10 bases, and the junction held 10 bases outside the gene matches. Germline CDR1 and CDR2: SGHRS and YFSETQ. This CDR3 comprises 14 residues. CDR3 region: CASSSDRGSGGAFF. CDR3 nucleotide sequence: TGCGCCAGCAGCTCGGACAGGGGTTCTGGGGGAGCTTTCTTT.

In this sample, this clone turned up a few times. This chain connects TRBV30 to TRBJ2-3, with a tentative D call TRBD2 (6 bases). Germline CDR1 reads GTSNPN; CDR2 reads SVGIG (reference sequence). V was pared by 2 bases and J by 2 bases, with 14 bases between. The CDR3 extends over 15 amino acids. The CDR3 DNA reads TGTGCCTGGAGTCCTGGAGTAGCGGACACAGATACGCAGTATTTT. It is translated as CAWSPGVADTDTQYF.

V gene TRBV6-6 combines with J gene TRBJ2-7; D is ambiguous. The germline V and J ends were trimmed by 6 bases and 2 bases, with 11 bases remaining between them. CDR3 length equals 13 residues. Germline CDR1 reads MNHNY; CDR2 reads SVGAGI (reference sequence). The CDR3 DNA reads TGTGCCAGCAGACCCGACAAGACCTACGAGCAGTACTTC. Its translation: CASRPDKTYEQYF.

This clone appeared a few times. V and J are TRBV4-2 and TRBJ2-3; no reliable D call. The CDR3 extends over 16 amino acids. Trimming shortened V by 0 bases and J by 0 bases, and 10 bases separated the two germline ends. In germline, CDR1 is LGHNA, CDR2 YNFKEQ. The CDR3 nucleotides read TGTGCCAGCAGCCAAGACGTCCTAGTAAGCACAGATACGCAGTATTTT. Residues: CASSQDVLVSTDTQYF.

The chain has TRBV4-2 and TRBJ2-5; D gene ambiguous. This CDR3 is built from 15 residues. Trimming cost V 1 base and J 2 bases, with 11 bases left between them. Germline CDR1 and CDR2: LGHNA and YNFKEQ. CDR3 amino acids: CASSQAHGRQETQYF. Here the CDR3 DNA reads TGTGCCAGCAGCCAAGCCCACGGTAGACAAGAGACCCAGTACTTC.

J is TRBJ2-5 and V is TRBV11-2, with TRBD2 as a possible D gene (5 bases). The CDR3 is 10 residues long. Germline V gives CDR1 SGHAT, CDR2 FQNNGV. The V and J ends lost 9 bases and 4 bases respectively, with 6 bases between them. CDR3 DNA sequence: TGTGCCAGTGAGGGAGAGACCCAGTACTTC. The encoded protein is CASEGETQYF.

The chain links TRBV7-9 to TRBJ2-5; a possible D gene is TRBD2 (5 bases). This CDR3 is built from 13 residues. Germline V CDR1 and CDR2: SEHNR, FQNEAQ (reference sequence). The germline V and J ends were trimmed by 1 base and 5 bases, with 8 bases remaining between them. The CDR3 sequence is CASSLGPGETQYF. In DNA, the CDR3 is TGTGCCAGCAGCTTAGGGCCGGGGGAGACCCAGTACTTC.

This clone was seen more than once but under ten times. The rearrangement joins TRBV14 to TRBJ2-3, with 7 bases that match TRBD1. This CDR3 region has 13 residues. After removal of 8 bases from V and 1 base from J, the junction contained 3 bases not matched to a gene. Germline-derived CDR1 and CDR2 are SGHDN and FVKESK. CDR3 sequence (DNA): TGTGCCAGCCGAGGGGGCGGCACAGATACGCAGTATTTT. It is translated as CASRGGGTDTQYF.

The chain uses TRBV5-4 and TRBJ2-1; 12 positions match TRBD2. Germline trimming cut 3 bases from V and 7 bases from J; bases unmatched to any gene: 5. The CDR3 extends over 15 amino acids. The germline gives CDR1 SGHNT, CDR2 YYREEE (reference sequence). The CDR3 DNA sequence: TGTGCCAGCAGCTCACTAGCGGGAGGTAAAAATGAGCAGTTCTTC. It specifies CASSSLAGGKNEQFF. Full variable domain (remainder filled in from reference TRBV5-4 and TRBJ2-1): ETGVTQSPTHLIKTRGQQVTLRCSSQSGHNTVSWYQQALGQGPQFIFQYYREEENGRGNFPPRFSGLQFPNYSSELNVNALELDDSALYLCASSSLAGGKNEQFFGPGTRLTVL.